These 20 T cell receptor beta chains came from one sample sequenced in a study of T-cell reconstitution after alpha-beta-depleted transplantation in children (dated by TCRdb to about 2016). Explained via the paper, the treatment or condition label denotes: allogeneic hematopoietic cell transplantation with graft depleted of TCRalphabeta T cells and CD19 B cells. Libraries were prepared through PCR. These reads were obtained on an Illumina HiSeq 2500. To normalize quantification of the TCRbeta repertoire, the TCR libraries were built with molecular barcoding that relied on unique molecular identifiers. TCRdb cleaned the public reads at Q25 with fastp, built clones with MiXCR and kept in-frame beta chains. Every distinct CDR3 protein forms one entry, paired with its most common genes and DNA. The sample includes approximately 230,000 distinct CDR3 sequences, with about 23% observed a single time. Jointly, the top ten make up about 2.8% of the sample.

Specimen: PBMCs, collected before TCRalphabeta/CD19-depleted stem cell transplant. The receptor source for this set is a girl aged 2-10 years with Fanconi anemia, due to receive a stem cell transplant.

The chain is built from TRBV18 and TRBJ2-3; 8 bases fit TRBD1. The length of the CDR3 is 15 residues. Unmatched junction bases numbered 9, after V lost 5 bases and J lost 5 bases. CDR1 and CDR2 from the germline V gene are KGHSH and LQKENI. CDR3 coding DNA: TGTGCCAGCTCAGAGAGCCAGGGGGCGAGAGATACGCAGTATTTT. Translating gives CASSESQGARDTQYF.

V usage is TRBV19 and J usage is TRBJ2-1; no clear D. Trimming stripped 3 bases from V and 0 bases from J, with 9 bases between. Germline lookup yields CDR1 LNHDA and CDR2 SQIVND (reference sequence). The CDR3 covers 15 residues. The CDR3 DNA sequence: TGTGCCAGTAGTATGGTTTATAGCTCCTACAATGAGCAGTTCTTC. Its protein product is CASSMVYSSYNEQFF.

This clonotype has a count of ten or more. The genes are TRBV12-3 or TRBV12-4 and TRBJ1-6; D call uncertain. V gave up 6 bases and J gave up 8 bases, with 11 bases separating them. This CDR3 comprises 13 residues. The CDR3 coding sequence is TGTGCCAGCAGACAAGGACCTGATTCACCCCTCCACTTT. Translating it yields CASRQGPDSPLHF.

This clonotype has a count of ten or more. The CDR3, as DNA: TGCAGTGCAGAAGGACTAGCGGCACGCACAGATACGCAGTATTTT. Translation: CSAEGLAARTDTQYF. The chain is built from TRBV20-1 and TRBJ2-3; 10 bases agree with TRBD2. V shed 6 bases, J shed 1 base, and the junction held 7 bases outside the gene matches. In germline, CDR1 is DFQATT, CDR2 SNEGSKA (reference sequence). The CDR3 loop spans 15 amino acids.

This clonotype was counted a few times. V gene TRBV5-1 combines with J gene TRBJ2-7; TRBD2 might be the D (5 bases). Germline CDR1 is SGHRS and CDR2 is YFSETQ. The CDR3 spans 14 residues. The V and J ends lost 2 bases and 5 bases respectively, with 14 bases between them. Here the CDR3 DNA reads TGCGCCAGCAGCTTTTCCGGCGGGTTTAACGAGCAGTACTTC. Amino acids: CASSFSGGFNEQYF.

This clonotype was detected many times. V and J are TRBV5-1 and TRBJ2-7, with D maybe TRBD1 (5 bases). The germline V and J ends were trimmed by 4 bases and 3 bases, with 11 bases remaining between them. The CDR3 is 13 amino acids. Looked up from germline, CDR1 is SGHRS and CDR2 is YFSETQ. CDR3 in amino acids: CASSPDILYEQYF. The CDR3 nucleotides read TGCGCCAGCAGCCCGGACATCCTCTACGAGCAGTACTTC.

This clonotype was counted between two and nine times. The chain's CDR3 is CSANKDAYEQYF. In DNA form, the CDR3 reads TGCAGTGCTAACAAGGACGCCTACGAGCAGTACTTC. The V call is TRBV20-1, the J call TRBJ2-7, with D hard to call. The CDR3 is 12 amino acids. V lost 4 bases and J 2 bases, leaving 9 bases between the germline ends. CDR1 and CDR2 (germline): DFQATT, SNEGSKA (reference sequence).

This clonotype was counted ten times or more. This rearrangement joins TRBV29-1 to TRBJ2-7, with TRBD1 as a possible D gene (5 bases). The V end was cut by 6 bases, the J end by 3 bases, with 12 bases between. The CDR3 spans 12 residues. Germline CDR1 and CDR2: SQVTM and ANQGSEA. The CDR3 sequence: CSVCVQDYEQYF. CDR3 nucleotide sequence: TGCAGCGTCTGCGTACAGGACTACGAGCAGTACTTC.

This clonotype was counted only a few times. The chain combines TRBV29-1 with TRBJ1-1; 8 bases are a match to TRBD1. The V and J ends lost 3 bases and 3 bases, in that order; junction bases with no gene match: 9. From germline, CDR1 is SQVTM and CDR2 ANQGSEA. The CDR3 contains 15 residues. The CDR3 region is CSVEVAGGSDTEAFF. The CDR3 DNA sequence: TGCAGCGTTGAGGTGGCAGGGGGCTCGGACACTGAAGCTTTCTTT. The entire variable domain, with the rest obtained from reference TRBV29-1 and TRBJ1-1, is as follows: SAVISQKPSRDICQRGTSLTIQCQVDSQVTMMFWYRQQPGQSLTLIATANQGSEATYESGFVIDKFPISRPNLTFSTLTVSNMSPEDSSIYLCSVEVAGGSDTEAFFGQGTRLTVV.

This clonotype showed up many times. This chain uses TRBV6-5 with TRBJ2-2; possible D gene TRBD1, 6 bases. The CDR3 contains 15 residues. V lost 2 bases and J 1 base, leaving 8 bases between the germline ends. Germline V lookup: CDR1 MNHEY, CDR2 SVGAGI. CDR3 sequence: CASSYVQGNTGELFF. DNA for the CDR3: TGTGCCAGCAGTTACGTACAGGGGAACACCGGGGAGCTGTTTTTT.

This clonotype occurred a few times. The chain carries TRBV11-2 and TRBJ2-3, with 7 positions matching TRBD2. The junction had 15 bases not matched to a gene; V was cut back by 3 bases and J by 9 bases. CDR1 and CDR2 (germline): SGHAT, FQNNGV. The length of the CDR3 is 16 residues. CDR3 bases: TGTGCCAGCAGCTTTGGGGCGGGAGTCCTTGACGCAACGCAGTATTTT. This gives the protein CASSFGAGVLDATQYF.

Worth noting for this clonotype: A much larger clone lies a single base off, so this may be a read error. The chain uses TRBV5-1 and TRBJ2-7, with D unresolved. Trimming cost V 6 bases and J 0 bases, with 16 bases left between them. Germline-derived CDR1 and CDR2 are SGHRS and YFSETQ. There are 15 residues in the CDR3. The CDR3 DNA sequence: TGCGCCAGCAACGGCACGTCCAGTCGCTCCTACGAGCAGTACTTC. It translates to CASNGTSSRSYEQYF.

This clonotype turned up a few times. This chain links TRBV14 with TRBJ2-5; 8 bases are shared with TRBD2. V shed 1 base and J 4 bases; nucleotides not matched to a gene: 8. The CDR3 spans 16 residues. CDR1 is SGHDN and CDR2 is FVKESK in the germline V gene. The CDR3 loop reads CASSQVSGLARETQYF. The CDR3 DNA follows: TGTGCCAGCAGCCAAGTTTCCGGACTAGCACGAGAGACCCAGTACTTC.

This clonotype showed up just a few times. V usage is TRBV7-6 and J usage is TRBJ2-7, with 7 positions matching TRBD1. The germline V gene encodes CDR1 SGHVS and CDR2 FNYEAQ. This CDR3 comprises 15 residues. V was pared by 4 bases and J by 4 bases, with 10 bases of the junction left unmatched. The CDR3: CASSSLPGTVYEQYF. The CDR3, as DNA: TGTGCCAGCAGCTCTTTACCCGGGACAGTATACGAGCAGTACTTC.

This clonotype was counted at least ten times. The gene calls are TRBV20-1 and TRBJ1-5; no clear D. V lost 0 bases and J lost 1, with 10 bases in between. The germline CDR1 and CDR2 sequences are DFQATT and SNEGSKA (reference sequence). CDR3 size: 15 residues. The CDR3 spells CSAREYLDSNQPQHF. In nucleotides, the CDR3 is TGCAGTGCTAGAGAATACCTGGACAGCAATCAGCCCCAGCATTTT.

V usage is TRBV2 and J usage is TRBJ2-5; D possibly corresponds to TRBD2 (5 bases). Trimming pared 1 base from V and 7 bases from J, leaving 13 bases between. Germline CDR1 reads SNHLY; CDR2 reads FYNNEI. CDR3 length equals 14 residues. CDR3 sequence reads: CASSEVGREGTQYF. The CDR3 region has the DNA TGTGCCAGCAGTGAAGTGGGTCGGGAAGGGACCCAGTACTTC.

This clonotype was detected many times. This chain links TRBV27 with TRBJ2-5; D remains ambiguous. Germline V CDR1 and CDR2: MNHEY, SMNVEV (reference sequence). CDR3 length: 14 residues. The V and J ends lost 2 bases and 4 bases respectively, with 11 bases between them. The chain's CDR3 is CASSLTLPAETQYF. Written as DNA, the CDR3 is TGTGCCAGCAGTTTAACCCTGCCGGCAGAGACCCAGTACTTC.

In its sample, this clonotype was seen many times. The chain has TRBV20-1 and TRBJ1-2, with D hard to call. Germline values: CDR1 DFQATT, CDR2 SNEGSKA (reference sequence). Trimming took 6 bases from V and 2 from J, leaving 16 bases between them. The CDR3 extends over 14 amino acids. The CDR3 region has the DNA TGCAGTGCCCCGGGTCAAAGGAGAAACTATGGCTACACCTTC. Its protein product is CSAPGQRRNYGYTF.

The chain links TRBV20-1 to TRBJ2-7; 7 bases are a match to TRBD2. Germline CDR1 reads DFQATT; CDR2 reads SNEGSKA (reference sequence). CDR3 length: 15 amino acids. The J segment lost 1 base and the V segment lost 3 bases, leaving 9 bases of the junction unmatched. The CDR3 region has the DNA TGCAGTGCTAGCGGACCGGGACTACCTTCCTACGAGCAGTACTTC. It translates to CSASGPGLPSYEQYF.

A few counts support this clonotype. The rearrangement links TRBV24-1 to TRBJ1-5, with D unresolved. The V gene's germline CDR1 is KGHDR and CDR2 SFDVKD. Trimming pared 5 bases from V and 0 bases from J, leaving 1 base between. This CDR3 has 12 residues. DNA of the CDR3: TGTGCCACCAGTGTTAGCAATCAGCCCCAGCATTTT. Its protein product is CATSVSNQPQHF.